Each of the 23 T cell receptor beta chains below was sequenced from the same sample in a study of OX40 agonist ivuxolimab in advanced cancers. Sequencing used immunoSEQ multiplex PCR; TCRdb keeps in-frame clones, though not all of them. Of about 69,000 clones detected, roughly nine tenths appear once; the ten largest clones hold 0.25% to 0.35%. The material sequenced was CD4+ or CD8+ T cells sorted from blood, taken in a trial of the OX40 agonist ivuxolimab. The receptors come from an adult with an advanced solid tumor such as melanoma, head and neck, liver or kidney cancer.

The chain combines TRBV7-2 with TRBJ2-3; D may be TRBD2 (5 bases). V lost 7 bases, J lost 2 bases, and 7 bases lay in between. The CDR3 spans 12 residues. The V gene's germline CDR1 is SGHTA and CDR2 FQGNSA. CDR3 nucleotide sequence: TGTGCCAGCAAGCGGTACACAGATACGCAGTATTTT. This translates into CASKRYTDTQYF.

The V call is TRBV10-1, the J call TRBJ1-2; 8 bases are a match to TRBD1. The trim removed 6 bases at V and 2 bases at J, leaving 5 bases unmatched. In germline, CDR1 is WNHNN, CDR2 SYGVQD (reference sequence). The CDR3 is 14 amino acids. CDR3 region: CASSPGQGNYGYTF. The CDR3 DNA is TGCGCCAGCAGCCCCGGACAGGGAAACTATGGCTACACCTTC.

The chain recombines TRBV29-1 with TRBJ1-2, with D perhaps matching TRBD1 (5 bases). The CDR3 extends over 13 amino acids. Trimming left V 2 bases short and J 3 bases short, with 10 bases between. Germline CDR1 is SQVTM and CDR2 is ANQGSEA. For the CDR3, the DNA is TGCAGCGTTGAACACCGAGGGGACTATGGCTACACCTTC. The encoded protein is CSVEHRGDYGYTF.

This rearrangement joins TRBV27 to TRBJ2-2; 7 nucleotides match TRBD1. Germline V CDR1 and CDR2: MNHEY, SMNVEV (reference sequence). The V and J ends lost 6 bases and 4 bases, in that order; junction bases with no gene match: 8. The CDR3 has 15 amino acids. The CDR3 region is CASSLDRVPTGELFF. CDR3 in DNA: TGTGCCAGCAGCTTAGACAGGGTACCCACCGGGGAGCTGTTTTTT.

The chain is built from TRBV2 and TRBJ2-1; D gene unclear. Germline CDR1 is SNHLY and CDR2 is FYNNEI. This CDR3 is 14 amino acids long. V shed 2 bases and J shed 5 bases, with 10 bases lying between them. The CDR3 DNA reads TGTGCCAGCAGTGAATGGGCCAGAAACAATGAGCAGTTCTTC. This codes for CASSEWARNNEQFF.

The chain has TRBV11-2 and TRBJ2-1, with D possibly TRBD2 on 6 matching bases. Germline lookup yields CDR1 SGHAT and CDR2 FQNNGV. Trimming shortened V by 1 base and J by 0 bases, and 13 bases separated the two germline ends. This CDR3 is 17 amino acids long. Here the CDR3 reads CASSLGRRGRSYNEQFF. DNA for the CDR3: TGTGCCAGCAGCTTAGGACGGAGGGGCCGCTCCTACAATGAGCAGTTCTTC.

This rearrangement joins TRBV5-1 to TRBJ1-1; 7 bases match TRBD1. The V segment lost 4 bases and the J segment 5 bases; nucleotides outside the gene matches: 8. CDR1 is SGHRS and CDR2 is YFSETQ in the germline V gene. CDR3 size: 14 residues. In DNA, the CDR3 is TGCGCCAGCAGCGGCTTACAGGGGAGGACTGAAGCTTTCTTT. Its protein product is CASSGLQGRTEAFF. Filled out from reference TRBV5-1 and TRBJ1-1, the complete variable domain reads KAGVTQTPRYLIKTRGQQVTLSCSPISGHRSVSWYQQTPGQGLQFLFEYFSETQRNKGNFPGRFSGRQFSNSRSEMNVSTLELGDSALYLCASSGLQGRTEAFFGQGTRLTVV.

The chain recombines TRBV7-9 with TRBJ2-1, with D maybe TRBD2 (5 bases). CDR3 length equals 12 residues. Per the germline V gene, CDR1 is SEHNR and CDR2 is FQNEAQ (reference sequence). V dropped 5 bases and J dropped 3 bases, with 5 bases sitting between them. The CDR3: CASSRDYNEQFF. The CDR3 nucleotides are TGTGCCAGCAGCCGGGACTACAATGAGCAGTTCTTC.

Here the CDR3 DNA reads TGTGCCTGGAGTTTCAGTAGCAATCAGCCCCAGCATTTT. Translated: CAWSFSSNQPQHF. V gene TRBV30 combines with J gene TRBJ1-5; D is unresolved. Trimming pared 2 bases from V and 0 bases from J, leaving 5 bases between. CDR3 length: 13 residues. Germline V lookup: CDR1 GTSNPN, CDR2 SVGIG (reference sequence).

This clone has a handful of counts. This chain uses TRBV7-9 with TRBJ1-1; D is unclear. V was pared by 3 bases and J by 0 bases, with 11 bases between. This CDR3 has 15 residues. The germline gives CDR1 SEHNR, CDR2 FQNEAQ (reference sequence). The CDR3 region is CASSFEGTMNTEAFF. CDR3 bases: TGTGCCAGCAGCTTTGAGGGCACCATGAACACTGAAGCTTTCTTT.

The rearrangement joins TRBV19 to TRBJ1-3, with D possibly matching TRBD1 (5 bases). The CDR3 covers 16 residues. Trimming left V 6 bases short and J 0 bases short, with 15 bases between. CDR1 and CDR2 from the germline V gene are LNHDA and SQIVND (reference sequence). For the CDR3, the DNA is TGTGCCAGTAGCTCGACAGTCCTCTACTCTGGAAACACCATATATTTT. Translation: CASSSTVLYSGNTIYF.

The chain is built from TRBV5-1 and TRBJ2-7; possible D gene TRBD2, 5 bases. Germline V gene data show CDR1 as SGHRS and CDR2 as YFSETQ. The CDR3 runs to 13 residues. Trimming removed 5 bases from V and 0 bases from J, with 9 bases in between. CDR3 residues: CASREGSSYEQYF. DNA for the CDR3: TGCGCCAGCAGAGAGGGCAGCTCCTACGAGCAGTACTTC.

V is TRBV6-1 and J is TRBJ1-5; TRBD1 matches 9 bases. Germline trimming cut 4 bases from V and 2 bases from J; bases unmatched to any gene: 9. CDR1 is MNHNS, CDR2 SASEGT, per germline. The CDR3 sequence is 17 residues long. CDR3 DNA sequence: TGTGCCAGCAGTGTGTCGACAGGGGGTAGGCGCAATCAGCCCCAGCATTTT. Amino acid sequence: CASSVSTGGRRNQPQHF.

For the CDR3, the DNA is TGTGCCAGTAGTATAGTAAGGGGTTCGAACACCGGGGAGCTGTTTTTT. This translates into CASSIVRGSNTGELFF. The J gene is TRBJ2-2, the V gene TRBV19; tentatively, D is TRBD1 (5 bases). CDR1 is LNHDA and CDR2 is SQIVND in the germline V gene (reference sequence). The CDR3 totals 16 residues. Trimming took off 1 base at V and 0 bases at J, with 9 bases between the two ends.

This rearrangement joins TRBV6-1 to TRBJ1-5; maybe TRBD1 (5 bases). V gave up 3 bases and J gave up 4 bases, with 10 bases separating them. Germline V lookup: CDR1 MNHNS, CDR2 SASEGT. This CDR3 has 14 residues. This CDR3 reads CASSDSGGNQPQHF. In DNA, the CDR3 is TGTGCCAGCAGTGACTCGGGGGGAAATCAGCCCCAGCATTTT.

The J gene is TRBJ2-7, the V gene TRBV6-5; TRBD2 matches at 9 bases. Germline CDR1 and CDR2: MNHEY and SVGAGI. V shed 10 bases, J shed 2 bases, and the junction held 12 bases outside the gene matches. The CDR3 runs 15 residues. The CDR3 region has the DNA TGTGCCACCCACCCTCCTAGCGGGAACCCCTACGAGCAGTACTTC. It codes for CATHPPSGNPYEQYF.

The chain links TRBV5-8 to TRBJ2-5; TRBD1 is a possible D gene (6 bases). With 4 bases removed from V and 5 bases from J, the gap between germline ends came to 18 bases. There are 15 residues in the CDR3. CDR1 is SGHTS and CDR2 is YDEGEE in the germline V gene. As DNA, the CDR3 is TGTGCCAGCAGCCCTCGGGACATCGGATTGGAGACCCAGTACTTC. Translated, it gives CASSPRDIGLETQYF.

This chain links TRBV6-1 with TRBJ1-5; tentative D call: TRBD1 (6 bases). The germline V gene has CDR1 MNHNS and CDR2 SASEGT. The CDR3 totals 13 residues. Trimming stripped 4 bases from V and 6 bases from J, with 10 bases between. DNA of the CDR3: TGTGCCAGCAGTGCCGTAGGGGGTCAGCCCCAGCATTTT. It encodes CASSAVGGQPQHF.

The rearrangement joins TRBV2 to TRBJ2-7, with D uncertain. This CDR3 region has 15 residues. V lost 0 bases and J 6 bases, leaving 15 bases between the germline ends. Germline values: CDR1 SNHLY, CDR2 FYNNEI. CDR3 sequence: CASSEALRVRSEQYF. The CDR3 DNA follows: TGTGCCAGCAGTGAAGCGCTTCGGGTAAGGTCCGAGCAGTACTTC.

CDR3 sequence reads: CASSLRQNTGELFF. The CDR3, as DNA: TGTGCCAGCAGCCTTAGACAGAACACCGGGGAGCTGTTTTTT. The chain employs TRBV6-5 and TRBJ2-2, with unresolved D. The CDR3 is 14 residues long. Between the trimmed V and J ends, which lost 6 bases and 1 base, there was a span of 9 bases. Germline loops: CDR1 MNHEY, CDR2 SVGAGI.

The CDR3 coding sequence is TGTGCCAGCAGCTTGGGACTAGCGGGAGGCCGCATGGGGGCAGATACGCAGTATTTT. Its protein is CASSLGLAGGRMGADTQYF. The V gene is TRBV11-3, the J gene TRBJ2-3; 15 nucleotides line up with TRBD2. Unmatched junction bases numbered 11, after V lost 3 bases and J lost 4 bases. Germline V gene data show CDR1 as SGHNT and CDR2 as YENEEA. CDR3 length: 19 residues.

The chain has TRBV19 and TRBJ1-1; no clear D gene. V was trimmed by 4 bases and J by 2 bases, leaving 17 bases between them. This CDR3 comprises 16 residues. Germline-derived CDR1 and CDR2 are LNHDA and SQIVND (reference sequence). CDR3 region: CASSKRFTDINTEAFF. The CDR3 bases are TGTGCCAGTAGTAAAAGGTTTACAGACATAAACACTGAAGCTTTCTTT.

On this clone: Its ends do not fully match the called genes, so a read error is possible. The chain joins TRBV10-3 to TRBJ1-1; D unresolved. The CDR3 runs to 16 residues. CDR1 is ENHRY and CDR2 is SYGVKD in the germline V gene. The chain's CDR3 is CASSEGFGNTGTEAFF. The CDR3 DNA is TGTGCCAGCAGTGAAGGATTCGGGAATACTGGCACTGAAGCTTTCTTT.